The text below deals with one T cell receptor beta chain. Only in-frame clones appear in the TCRdb table, and some are missing; sequencing was by immunoSEQ multiplex PCR. The profile shows about 280,000 clones, approximately 90% of them singletons. This CDR3 has 18 residues. CDR1 and CDR2 (germline): KGHDR, SFDVKD. The V and J ends lost 1 base and 5 bases respectively, with 23 bases between them. The sample originates from a study of blood T cell repertoires in COVID-19. Study overall: T cells, B-cell-depleted T cells, or PBMCs supplied cDNA or gDNA.

Individuals drawn from around 25 US areas were about 18 to 95 years old. The chain links TRBV24-1 to TRBJ2-7, with D perhaps matching TRBD1 (6 bases). Sequences were obtained from PBMCs or T cells enriched from blood (not recorded which). This TCR was recovered from a woman aged 30 to 39 with acute COVID-19. The chain's CDR3 is CATSDLFGTTLTSDEQYF. CDR3 nucleotide sequence: TGTGCCACCAGTGATTTATTCGGGACAACCTTGACTTCAGACGAGCAGTACTTC.